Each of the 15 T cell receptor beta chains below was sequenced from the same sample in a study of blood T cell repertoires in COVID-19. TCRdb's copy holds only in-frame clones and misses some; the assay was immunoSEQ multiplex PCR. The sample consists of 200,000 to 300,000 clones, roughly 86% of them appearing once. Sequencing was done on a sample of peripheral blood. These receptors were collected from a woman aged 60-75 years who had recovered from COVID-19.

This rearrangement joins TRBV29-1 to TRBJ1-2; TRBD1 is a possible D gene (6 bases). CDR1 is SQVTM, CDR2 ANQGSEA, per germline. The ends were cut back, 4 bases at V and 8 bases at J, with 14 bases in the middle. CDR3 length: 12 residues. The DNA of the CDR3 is TGCAGCGTTGGGGGGCAGGGGACCGGCTACACCTTC. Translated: CSVGGQGTGYTF.

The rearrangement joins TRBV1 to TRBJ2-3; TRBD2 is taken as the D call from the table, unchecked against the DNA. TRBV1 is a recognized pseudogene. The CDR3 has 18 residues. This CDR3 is CTSSQDREAGGHTDTQYF. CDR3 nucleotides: TGCACCAGCAGCCAAGATCGTGAGGCGGGGGGCCATACAGATACGCAGTATTTT.

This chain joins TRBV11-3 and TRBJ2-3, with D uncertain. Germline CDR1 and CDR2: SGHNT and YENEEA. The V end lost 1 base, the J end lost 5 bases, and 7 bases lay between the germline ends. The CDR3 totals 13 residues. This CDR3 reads CASSLVLGDTQYF. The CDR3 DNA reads TGTGCCAGCAGCTTAGTTCTAGGAGATACGCAGTATTTT. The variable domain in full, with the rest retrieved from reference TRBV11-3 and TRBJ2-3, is EAGVVQSPRYKIIEKKQPVAFWCNPISGHNTLYWYLQNLGQGPELLIRYENEEAVDDSQLPKDRFSAERLKGVDSTLKIQPAELGDSAVYLCASSLVLGDTQYFGPGTRLTVL.

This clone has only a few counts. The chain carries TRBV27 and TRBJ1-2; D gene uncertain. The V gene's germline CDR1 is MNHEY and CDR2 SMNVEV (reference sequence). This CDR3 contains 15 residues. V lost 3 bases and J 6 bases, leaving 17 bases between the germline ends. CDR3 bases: TGTGCCAGCAGTTTCCGGGGTTCGGGTTTGGATGGCTACACCTTC. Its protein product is CASSFRGSGLDGYTF.

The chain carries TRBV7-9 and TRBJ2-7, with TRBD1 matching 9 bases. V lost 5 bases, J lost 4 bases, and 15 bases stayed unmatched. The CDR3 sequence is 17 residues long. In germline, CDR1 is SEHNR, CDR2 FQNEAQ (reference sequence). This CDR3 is CASSLKWTGDHTYEQYF. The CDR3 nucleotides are TGTGCCAGCAGCCTCAAATGGACAGGGGACCACACTTACGAGCAGTACTTC.

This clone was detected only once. CDR3 protein: CASSYLGRETQYF. CDR3 sequence (DNA): TGTGCCAGCAGTTACCTTGGCCGAGAGACCCAGTACTTC. This chain uses TRBV6-2 or TRBV6-3 with TRBJ2-5; D unresolved. V shed 2 bases and J shed 4 bases, with 8 bases lying between them. The CDR3 sequence is 13 residues long. Germline CDR1 is MNHEY and CDR2 is SVGEGT.

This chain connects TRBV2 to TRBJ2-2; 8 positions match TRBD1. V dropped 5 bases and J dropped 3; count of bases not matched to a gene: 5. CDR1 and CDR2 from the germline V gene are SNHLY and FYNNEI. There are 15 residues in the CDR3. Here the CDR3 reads CASSPRGRDTGELFF. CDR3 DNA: TGTGCCAGCAGTCCCAGGGGGCGCGACACCGGGGAGCTGTTTTTT.

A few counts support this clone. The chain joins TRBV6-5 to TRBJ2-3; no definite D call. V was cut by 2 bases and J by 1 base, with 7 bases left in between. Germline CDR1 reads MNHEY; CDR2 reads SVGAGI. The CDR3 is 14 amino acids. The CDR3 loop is CASSYAAGTDTQYF. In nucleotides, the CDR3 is TGTGCCAGCAGTTACGCGGCAGGCACAGATACGCAGTATTTT.

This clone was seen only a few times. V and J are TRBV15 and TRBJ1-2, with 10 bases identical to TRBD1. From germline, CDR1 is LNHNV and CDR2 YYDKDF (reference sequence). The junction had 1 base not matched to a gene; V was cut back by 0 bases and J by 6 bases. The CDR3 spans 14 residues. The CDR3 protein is CATSREGQGDGYTF. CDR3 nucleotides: TGTGCCACCAGCAGAGAAGGACAGGGGGATGGCTACACCTTC.

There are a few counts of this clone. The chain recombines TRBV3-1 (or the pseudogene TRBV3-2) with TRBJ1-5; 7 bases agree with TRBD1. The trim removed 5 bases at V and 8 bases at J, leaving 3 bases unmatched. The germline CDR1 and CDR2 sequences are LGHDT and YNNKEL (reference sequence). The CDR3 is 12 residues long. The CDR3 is CASSDGTEPQHF. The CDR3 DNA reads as TGTGCCAGCAGCGACGGGACAGAGCCCCAGCATTTT.

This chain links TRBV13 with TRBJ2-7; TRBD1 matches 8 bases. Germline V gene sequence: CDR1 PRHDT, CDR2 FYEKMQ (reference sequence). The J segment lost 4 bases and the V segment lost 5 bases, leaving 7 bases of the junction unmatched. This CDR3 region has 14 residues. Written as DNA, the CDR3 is TGTGCCAGCAGCCGCGGACAGGGTACATACGAGCAGTACTTC. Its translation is CASSRGQGTYEQYF.

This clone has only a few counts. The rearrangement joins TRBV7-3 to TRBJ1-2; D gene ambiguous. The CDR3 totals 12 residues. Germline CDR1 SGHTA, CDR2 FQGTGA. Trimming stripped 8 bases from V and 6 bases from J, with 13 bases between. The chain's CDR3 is CASGGGSNGYTF. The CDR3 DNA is TGTGCCAGCGGCGGAGGGAGTAATGGCTACACCTTC.

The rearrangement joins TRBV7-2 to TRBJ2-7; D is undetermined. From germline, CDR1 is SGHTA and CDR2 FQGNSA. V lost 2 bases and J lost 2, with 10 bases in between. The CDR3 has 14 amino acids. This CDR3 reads CASSLNSGPYEQYF. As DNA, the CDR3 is TGTGCCAGCAGCTTAAACAGTGGTCCCTACGAGCAGTACTTC.

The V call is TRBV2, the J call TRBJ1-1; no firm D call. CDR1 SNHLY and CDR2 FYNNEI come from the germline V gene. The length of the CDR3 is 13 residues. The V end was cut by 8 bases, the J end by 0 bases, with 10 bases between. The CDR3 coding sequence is TGTGCCAGCGGGTCGGCGGTGAACACTGAAGCTTTCTTT. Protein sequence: CASGSAVNTEAFF.

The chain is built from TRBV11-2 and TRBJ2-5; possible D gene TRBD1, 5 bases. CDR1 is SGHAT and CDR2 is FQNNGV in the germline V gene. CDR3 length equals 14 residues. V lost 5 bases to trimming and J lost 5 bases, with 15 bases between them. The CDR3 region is CASSVWGGEETQYF. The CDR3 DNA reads TGTGCCAGCAGCGTATGGGGCGGCGAGGAGACCCAGTACTTC.